This T cell receptor (beta chain) emerged from a study of blood T cells in healthy people across ages. Points from the study as a whole: Investigators treated diversity estimates from one million T cells as underestimates. Naive T cell percentage showed a strong correlation with TCR beta diversity.

There are a few counts of this clonotype. Antigen: not known. CDR3 length: 14 residues. The V gene's germline CDR1 is DFQATT and CDR2 SNEGSKA (reference sequence). Trimming removed 0 bases from V and 8 bases from J, with 14 bases in between. The use of a sample-barcoded 5' primer and a J-beta primer mix characterized a second PCR of roughly 6 to 11 cycles. A single record per CDR3 protein comes from TCRdb applying MiXCR to the 5' RACE reads. Of 450,000 to 700,000 distinct CDR3 sequences listed, 27% are singletons. The sample comprised blood. The V call is TRBV20-1, the J call TRBJ2-1, with D tentatively TRBD2 (5 bases). The sequence derives from an older woman in good health. The CDR3 nucleotides are TGCAGTGCTAGAGATCAGAGCGGTGGGGATGAGCAGTTCTTC. Residues: CSARDQSGGDEQFF.